The rows below give T cell receptor beta chains drawn from one sample of a study of blood T cell repertoires in COVID-19. Produced via immunoSEQ multiplex PCR; TCRdb's table is partial and in-frame only. The table lists 100,000 or so clones, 70% to 90% of them singletons, with roughly 2% in the top ten. What was sequenced was peripheral blood. The origin of the receptors is a man aged 45-65 years with active COVID-19. CDR3s include the opening cysteine and the closing phenylalanine or tryptophan. D genes are given only for firm matches. Size values are once, few and many counts, or a class for expanded clones, and some rows have none.

CDR3aa	CDR3nt	d_gene	abundance	j_gene	v_gene
CASKGPGNQPQHF	TGTGCCAGCAAGGGGCCTGGCAATCAGCCCCAGCATTTT	NA	few	TRBJ1-5	TRBV12-3/TRBV12-4
CASSYGGGLAGAGTDTQYF	TGTGCCAGCAGCTATGGGGGCGGACTAGCGGGGGCCGGCACAGATACGCAGTATTTT	TRBD2	NA	TRBJ2-3	TRBV9
CASSSNPRGRSYGYTF	TGTGCCAGCAGTTCAAACCCCAGGGGGCGCAGCTATGGCTACACCTTC	TRBD1	NA	TRBJ1-2	TRBV27
CATQGPEATEAFF	TGTGCCACACAGGGACCTGAGGCCACTGAAGCTTTCTTT	NA	NA	TRBJ1-1	TRBV6-5
CASSLGRGDSPLHF	TGTGCCAGCAGCTTGGGCAGGGGTGATTCACCCCTCCACTTT	NA	NA	TRBJ1-6	TRBV5-6
CASSRTAFYEQYF	TGTGCCAGCAGCCGGACAGCTTTCTACGAGCAGTACTTC	NA	NA	TRBJ2-7	TRBV7-8
CASSQEGAPIYEQYF	TGCGCCAGCAGCCAAGAAGGGGCCCCAATCTACGAGCAGTACTTC	NA	NA	TRBJ2-7	TRBV4-1
CASSQDAELAGAPQETQYF	TGTGCCAGCAGCCAAGATGCCGAGTTAGCGGGGGCCCCCCAAGAGACCCAGTACTTC	TRBD2	NA	TRBJ2-5	TRBV3-1/TRBV3-2
CASRRGQGYGYTF	TGTGCCAGCAGGAGGGGGCAGGGCTATGGCTACACCTTC	TRBD1	once	TRBJ1-2	TRBV2
CASSAGSPPAEQFF	TGTGCCAGCAGTGCGGGGTCCCCGCCGGCTGAGCAGTTCTTC	NA	NA	TRBJ2-1	TRBV9
CASSSPVGLTGTEAFF	TGTGCCAGCAGTTCCCCAGTGGGACTTACGGGCACTGAAGCTTTCTTT	NA	NA	TRBJ1-1	TRBV6-2/TRBV6-3
CASSDDPGQGGEQFF	TGTGCCAGCAGCGATGATCCGGGACAGGGAGGTGAGCAGTTCTTC	TRBD1	NA	TRBJ2-1	TRBV9
CSATGGNTIYF	TGCAGTGCTACGGGTGGAAACACCATATATTTT	NA	few	TRBJ1-3	TRBV20-1
CASLLGGHSTDTQYF	TGTGCCAGCTTACTTGGGGGACATAGCACAGATACGCAGTATTTT	NA	NA	TRBJ2-3	TRBV7-2
CASQRGNGNTIYF	TGTGCCAGCCAACGGGGGAATGGAAACACCATATATTTT	NA	NA	TRBJ1-3	TRBV11-3
CASSSTGGSGELFF	TGTGCCAGCTCGTCGACAGGGGGATCCGGGGAGCTGTTTTTT	TRBD1	NA	TRBJ2-2	TRBV18
CASSPRDNTEAFF	TGTGCCAGCTCACCGCGCGATAACACTGAAGCTTTCTTT	NA	NA	TRBJ1-1	TRBV18
CARDSSGANVLTF	TGTGCCAGAGACAGCTCTGGGGCCAACGTCCTGACTTTC	NA	NA	TRBJ2-6	TRBV25-1
CASSPNRAANEKLFF	TGTGCCAGCAGTCCCAACAGGGCTGCTAATGAAAAACTGTTTTTT	NA	NA	TRBJ1-4	TRBV2
CASSNRVTEAFF	TGTGCCAGCAGCAACAGGGTGACTGAAGCTTTCTTT	NA	once	TRBJ1-1	TRBV6-5
CASSANRDTNTEAFF	TGTGCCAGTAGTGCAAACCGGGACACCAACACTGAAGCTTTCTTT	NA	NA	TRBJ1-1	TRBV19
CASSLAREDTQYF	TGTGCCAGCAGTTTAGCGCGGGAGGATACGCAGTATTTT	TRBD2	NA	TRBJ2-3	TRBV12-3/TRBV12-4
CARQGGLAGQGETQYF	TGTGCCAGACAAGGTGGACTAGCGGGGCAGGGGGAAACGCAGTATTTT	TRBD2	NA	TRBJ2-3	TRBV2
CASSYSRLAVVHEQYF	TGTGCCAGCAGTTACTCTCGGCTAGCGGTAGTCCACGAGCAGTACTTC	TRBD2	NA	TRBJ2-7	TRBV6-2/TRBV6-3
CASSYSLTGNTGELFF	TGTGCCAGCAGTTACTCGCTCACAGGGAACACCGGGGAGCTGTTTTTT	NA	NA	TRBJ2-2	TRBV6-5
CASSERGGQETQYF	TGTGCCAGCAGTGAGCGGGGGGGCCAAGAGACCCAGTACTTC	TRBD2	many	TRBJ2-5	TRBV6-4
CASSSDLGVGGSGNTIYF	TGTGCCAGCAGTTCAGACTTGGGGGTGGGGGGCTCTGGAAACACCATATATTTT	NA	NA	TRBJ1-3	TRBV28
CASSQNTFGQGAKNIQYF	TGCGCCAGCAGCCAAAATACTTTCGGACAGGGGGCCAAAAACATTCAGTACTTC	TRBD1	NA	TRBJ2-4	TRBV4-1
CASSSQRGNTDTQYF	TGTGCCAGCAGTTCGCAGCGGGGGAACACAGATACGCAGTATTTT	TRBD2	NA	TRBJ2-3	TRBV6-5
CASSSFLPGQGGEQYF	TGCGCCAGCAGCTCCTTCCTCCCTGGACAGGGAGGCGAGCAGTACTTC	TRBD1	NA	TRBJ2-7	TRBV5-1
CASSLVSGQEKAFF	TGCGCCAGCAGCTTGGTCTCCGGACAGGAGAAAGCTTTCTTT	TRBD1	NA	TRBJ1-1	TRBV5-1
CASSQDAGSPLHF	TGCGCCAGCAGCCAAGATGCGGGTTCACCCCTCCACTTT	NA	NA	TRBJ1-6	TRBV4-1
CASIDTDRGFGELFF	TGTGCCAGCATCGATACGGACAGGGGTTTCGGGGAGCTGTTTTTT	TRBD1	NA	TRBJ2-2	TRBV7-9
CASSSLLAGGPSKRDTQYF	TGTGCCAGCAGCTCCTTACTAGCGGGGGGACCTTCTAAGCGTGATACGCAGTATTTT	TRBD2	NA	TRBJ2-3	TRBV5-6
CASSLGGQPSSYEQYF	TGTGCCAGCAGCTTGGGAGGACAGCCCAGCTCCTACGAGCAGTACTTC	NA	NA	TRBJ2-7	TRBV5-6
CASSALNSGFGLTFF	TGTGCCAGCAGCGCGCTCAACAGTGGGTTTGGCTTAACTTTCTTT	NA	NA	TRBJ1-1	TRBV5-6
CSVHSGGEAFF	TGCAGCGTTCATTCCGGCGGTGAAGCTTTCTTT	NA	NA	TRBJ1-1	TRBV29-1